The 16 T cell receptor beta chains below all came from one sample that was sequenced in a study of cytomegalovirus exposure and HLA in healthy donors. The PCR employed 60 Vbeta primers together with 13 Jbeta primers. Assay: immunoSEQ multiplex PCR; the TCRdb copy retains only in-frame clones and omits some. The sample includes some 140,000 clones, nearly 80% of them seen just once. Material: PBMCs. The receptors shown here come from a man aged 25 to 45 in good health and CMV-seronegative.

This chain connects TRBV10-3 to TRBJ2-5; 12 bases map to TRBD1. The CDR3 loop spans 16 amino acids. The germline gives CDR1 ENHRY, CDR2 SYGVKD. The trim removed 6 bases at V and 5 bases at J, leaving 10 bases unmatched. CDR3 nucleotides: TGTGCCATCAGAGCGGGACAGGGGGCTTCACAGGAGACCCAGTACTTC. It yields the protein CAIRAGQGASQETQYF.

V is TRBV6-1 and J is TRBJ2-6, with TRBD2 as a possible D gene (6 bases). CDR1 is MNHNS and CDR2 is SASEGT in the germline V gene. The CDR3 consists of 16 residues. Trimming shortened V by 4 bases and J by 3 bases, and 13 bases separated the two germline ends. The CDR3 DNA is TGTGCCAGCAGTGGAGGGCGGGATTTTGGGGCCAACGTCCTGACTTTC. As protein: CASSGGRDFGANVLTF.

The chain recombines TRBV10-3 with TRBJ1-2, with TRBD1 matching over 11 bases. V trimming: 0 bases; J trimming: 6 bases; junction bases outside the gene matches: 6. This CDR3 has 16 residues. CDR1 ENHRY and CDR2 SYGVKD come from the germline V gene. The CDR3 protein is CAISESRTGGAHGYTF. The CDR3 region has the DNA TGTGCCATCAGTGAGTCGAGGACAGGGGGCGCACATGGCTACACCTTC.

The J gene is TRBJ1-2, the V gene TRBV7-9; D is perhaps TRBD1 (6 bases). Between the trimmed V and J ends, which lost 5 bases and 6 bases, there was a span of 13 bases. This CDR3 region has 13 residues. The germline V gene encodes CDR1 SEHNR and CDR2 FQNEAQ (reference sequence). CDR3 in DNA: TGTGCCAGCAGCCCTATGTACAGGGATGGCTACACCTTC. Encoded protein: CASSPMYRDGYTF.

The sample holds many counts of this clone. The CDR3: CASSLWNVKQGMGEQYF. The CDR3 DNA follows: TGTGCCAGCAGTTTATGGAATGTGAAACAGGGGATGGGGGAGCAGTACTTC. The chain uses TRBV28 and TRBJ2-7; TRBD1 agrees at 7 bases. Unmatched junction bases numbered 15, after V lost 0 bases and J lost 7 bases. CDR3 length: 17 residues. Germline CDR1 and CDR2: MDHEN and SYDVKM.

V usage is TRBV6-5 and J usage is TRBJ2-3, with TRBD2 identical over 10 bases. V shed 11 bases, J shed 3 bases, and the junction held 11 bases outside the gene matches. The length of the CDR3 is 15 residues. The V gene's germline CDR1 is MNHEY and CDR2 SVGAGI. CDR3 loop: CAPSPASGSTDTQYF. Written as DNA, the CDR3 is TGTGCCCCAAGCCCCGCTAGCGGGAGTACAGATACGCAGTATTTT.

The V and J genes are TRBV28 and TRBJ1-2, with TRBD1 as a possible D gene (5 bases). The germline CDR1 and CDR2 sequences are MDHEN and SYDVKM. CDR3 size: 12 residues. Between the trimmed V and J ends, which lost 9 bases and 4 bases, there was a span of 12 bases. As DNA, the CDR3 is TGTGCCAGTATGCAGGGTTCCTATGGCTACACCTTC. Translating gives CASMQGSYGYTF.

V is TRBV1 and J is TRBJ2-5; TRBD1 is the table's D call and was not checked against the DNA. TRBV1 is listed as a pseudogene. The CDR3 length is 11 residues. In DNA, the CDR3 is TGCACCAGCAGCCCACAAGAGACCCAGTACTTC. It encodes CTSSPQETQYF.

The chain joins TRBV27 to TRBJ2-2; TRBD2 aligns across 10 bases. The V segment lost 5 bases and the J segment 3 bases; nucleotides outside the gene matches: 6. The CDR3 contains 16 residues. The V gene's germline CDR1 is MNHEY and CDR2 SMNVEV (reference sequence). CDR3 DNA sequence: TGTGCCAGCAGTCTCGGACTAGCGGAACACACCGGGGAGCTGTTTTTT. This gives the protein CASSLGLAEHTGELFF.

The rearrangement links TRBV6-1 to TRBJ2-7; 9 bases agree with TRBD1. The germline CDR1 and CDR2 sequences are MNHNS and SASEGT. V dropped 0 bases and J dropped 6; count of bases not matched to a gene: 6. The CDR3 totals 15 residues. CDR3 protein: CASSEAGQGKGEQYF. CDR3 coding DNA: TGTGCCAGCAGTGAAGCCGGACAGGGGAAAGGCGAGCAGTACTTC.

The chain has TRBV2 and TRBJ2-7; 7 bases agree with TRBD1. This CDR3 has 15 residues. Germline values: CDR1 SNHLY, CDR2 FYNNEI. The trim removed 3 bases at V and 2 bases at J, leaving 7 bases unmatched. CDR3 DNA: TGTGCCAGCAGTGATGGATTGACAGGGCCCTACGAGCAGTACTTC. It yields the protein CASSDGLTGPYEQYF.

This chain connects TRBV6-5 to TRBJ1-2; tentative D call: TRBD1 (6 bases). In germline, CDR1 is MNHEY, CDR2 SVGAGI. Trimming took 7 bases from V and 1 from J, leaving 16 bases between them. The CDR3 covers 15 residues. CDR3: CASNGGASNNYGYTF. In nucleotides, the CDR3 is TGTGCCAGCAACGGGGGGGCATCCAATAACTATGGCTACACCTTC.

This clone occurred a few times. This chain connects TRBV21-1 to TRBJ2-2; the tabulated D call, TRBD1, remains unverified against the DNA. TRBV21-1 is noted as a pseudogene. This CDR3 has 14 amino acids. CDR3 in amino acids: CASSKSRQAGELFF. Here the CDR3 DNA reads TGTGCCAGCAGCAAATCCCGACAGGCCGGGGAGCTGTTTTTT.

The J gene is TRBJ2-7, the V gene TRBV28, with a tentative D call TRBD1 (6 bases). Germline CDR1 and CDR2: MDHEN and SYDVKM. There are 17 residues in the CDR3. V dropped 4 bases and J dropped 2 bases, with 21 bases sitting between them. CDR3: CASSSDFGTPGAYEQYF. Here the CDR3 DNA reads TGTGCCAGCAGTTCGGATTTCGGGACACCGGGTGCCTACGAGCAGTACTTC.

This rearrangement joins TRBV29-1 to TRBJ1-1, with 9 bases aligning to TRBD1. The CDR3 is 13 residues long. The germline gives CDR1 SQVTM, CDR2 ANQGSEA. Trimming at V came to 6 bases and at J to 3 bases, leaving 5 bases not matched to a gene. CDR3 protein: CSVGTGSDTEAFF. CDR3 coding DNA: TGCAGCGTCGGGACAGGGAGCGACACTGAAGCTTTCTTT.

This clone was observed many times. V is TRBV5-5 and J is TRBJ2-7; weak D call: TRBD1 (5 bases). V dropped 4 bases and J dropped 1 base, with 12 bases sitting between them. Germline loops: CDR1 SGHKS, CDR2 YYEKEE (reference sequence). CDR3 length: 14 amino acids. The CDR3, as DNA: TGTGCCAGCAGCCTAGGGGCAGGGTCCTACGAGCAGTACTTC. Translated: CASSLGAGSYEQYF.